A single sample gave rise to the 24 T cell receptor beta chains below, sequenced in a study of blood T cell repertoires in COVID-19. TCRdb's copy holds only in-frame clones and misses some; the assay was immunoSEQ multiplex PCR. Among hundreds of thousands of clones listed, more than 75% were seen once. The source material was peripheral blood. These receptors were obtained from a middle-aged man with acute or convalescent COVID-19.

This clone was seen only once. The chain links TRBV3-1 (or the pseudogene TRBV3-2) to TRBJ1-6, with unresolved D. CDR1 and CDR2 (germline): LGHDT, YNNKEL (reference sequence). Trimming removed 4 bases from V and 2 bases from J, with 18 bases in between. This CDR3 contains 18 residues. The CDR3 here is CASSRRQYRKPYNSPLHF. Here the CDR3 DNA reads TGTGCCAGCAGCCGCCGACAATACCGGAAACCCTATAATTCACCCCTCCACTTT.

This clone was found once. The chain is built from TRBV6-5 and TRBJ2-7, with D possibly being TRBD1 (5 bases). The CDR3 extends over 13 amino acids. Trimming took off 8 bases at V and 0 bases at J, with 11 bases between the two ends. The germline CDR1 and CDR2 sequences are MNHEY and SVGAGI. The CDR3 protein is CASLRTPSYEQYF. The CDR3 region has the DNA TGTGCCAGCCTTCGGACACCCTCCTACGAGCAGTACTTC.

This clone was found a few times. The V call is TRBV5-6, the J call TRBJ1-1, with 7 positions matching TRBD1. This CDR3 comprises 16 residues. V shed 2 bases, J shed 1 base, and the junction held 8 bases outside the gene matches. Germline CDR1 SGHDT, CDR2 YYEEEE. This CDR3 is CASSFRARQGNTEAFF. Here the CDR3 DNA reads TGTGCCAGCAGCTTTAGGGCCAGACAGGGGAACACTGAAGCTTTCTTT.

The chain uses TRBV5-4 and TRBJ1-2; 12 nucleotides line up with TRBD1. Germline V gene lookup returns CDR1 SGHNT and CDR2 YYREEE (reference sequence). Germline trimming cut 0 bases from V and 8 bases from J; bases unmatched to any gene: 8. CDR3 length: 16 amino acids. CDR3 loop: CASSLGPGQGARGYTF. CDR3 nucleotide sequence: TGTGCCAGCAGCTTGGGGCCGGGACAGGGGGCCCGGGGCTACACCTTC. The whole variable domain, filled in from reference TRBV5-4 and TRBJ1-2, reads ETGVTQSPTHLIKTRGQQVTLRCSSQSGHNTVSWYQQALGQGPQFIFQYYREEENGRGNFPPRFSGLQFPNYSSELNVNALELDDSALYLCASSLGPGQGARGYTFGSGTRLTVV.

The count of this clone is one. J is TRBJ1-2 and V is TRBV6-5, with D hard to call. Trimming pared 8 bases from V and 1 base from J, leaving 14 bases between. This CDR3 is built from 14 residues. CDR1 and CDR2 from the germline V gene are MNHEY and SVGAGI. The CDR3 coding sequence is TGTGCCAGCCCCCGGGGAGGGAATAACTATGGCTACACCTTC. It translates to CASPRGGNNYGYTF.

V and J are TRBV5-1 and TRBJ1-6; 9 positions match TRBD1. CDR3 length equals 17 residues. V shed 0 bases, J shed 6 bases, and the junction held 7 bases outside the gene matches. Germline V gene sequence: CDR1 SGHRS, CDR2 YFSETQ. For the CDR3, the DNA is TGCGCCAGCAGCTTGGCCTCTACAGGGGGCAGTAATTCACCCCTCCACTTT. Its protein is CASSLASTGGSNSPLHF.

This clone was counted between two and nine times. CDR3 loop: CASSTTDSEPSYEQYF. The CDR3 DNA is TGTGCCAGCAGCACAACGGACAGCGAGCCCTCTTACGAGCAGTACTTC. The genes are TRBV21-1 and TRBJ2-7; the table's D call of TRBD1 was not tested on the DNA. TRBV21-1 is annotated as a pseudogene. The CDR3 is 16 amino acids.

The chain has TRBV11-2 and TRBJ1-6, with D possibly TRBD1 on 5 matching bases. The CDR3 runs to 17 residues. CDR1 and CDR2 (germline): SGHAT, FQNNGV. Trimming pared 5 bases from V and 0 bases from J, leaving 14 bases between. For the CDR3, the DNA is TGTGCCAGCAGCGCCGGACACGCCAGCTCCTATAATTCACCCCTCCACTTT. This sequence encodes CASSAGHASSYNSPLHF.

V and J are TRBV5-1 and TRBJ2-3, with 10 nucleotides matching TRBD2. The germline gives CDR1 SGHRS, CDR2 YFSETQ. The J segment lost 1 base and the V segment lost 3 bases, leaving 5 bases of the junction unmatched. This CDR3 has 16 amino acids. In DNA form, the CDR3 reads TGCGCCAGCAGCTCCGGGACTAGCGTGGGCACAGATACGCAGTATTTT. As protein: CASSSGTSVGTDTQYF.

This chain joins TRBV9 and TRBJ1-2; 9 bases agree with TRBD1. V shed 1 base and J 8 bases; nucleotides not matched to a gene: 6. The CDR3 is made up of 14 amino acids. CDR1 and CDR2 from the germline V gene are SGDLS and YYNGEE. CDR3 sequence reads: CASSVRGTGYGYTF. The CDR3 region has the DNA TGTGCCAGCAGCGTACGTGGGACAGGGTACGGCTACACCTTC.

The chain is built from TRBV18 and TRBJ1-2, with a weak D call TRBD1 (5 bases). The germline gives CDR1 KGHSH, CDR2 LQKENI. CDR3 length: 13 residues. Trimming left V 3 bases short and J 5 bases short, with 10 bases between. The CDR3, as DNA: TGTGCCAGCTCACCTGACAGAACTTATGGCTACACCTTC. Protein: CASSPDRTYGYTF. The whole variable domain, filled in from reference TRBV18 and TRBJ1-2, reads NAGVMQNPRHLVRRRGQEARLRCSPMKGHSHVYWYRQLPEEGLKFMVYLQKENIIDESGMPKERFSAEFPKEGPSILRIQQVVRGDSAAYFCASSPDRTYGYTFGSGTRLTVV.

The chain joins TRBV27 to TRBJ2-5; the match to TRBD2 covers 16 bases. Per germline, CDR1 MNHEY and CDR2 SMNVEV (reference sequence). The CDR3 loop spans 20 amino acids. The V and J ends lost 4 bases and 2 bases, in that order; junction bases with no gene match: 13. The CDR3 DNA reads as TGTGCCAGCAGTTCCCCCGGGACTAGCGGGGGGGCGGCAATACAAGAGACCCAGTACTTC. The encoded protein is CASSSPGTSGGAAIQETQYF.

The chain's CDR3 is CASSGGRDSEKLFF. CDR3 nucleotides: TGTGCCAGCAGTGGGGGCAGGGATAGCGAAAAACTGTTTTTT. This chain connects TRBV6-1 to TRBJ1-4, with a possible D match to TRBD1 (5 bases). The CDR3 is 14 residues long. Looked up from germline, CDR1 is MNHNS and CDR2 is SASEGT. With 4 bases removed from V and 8 bases from J, the gap between germline ends came to 14 bases.

The gene calls are TRBV30 and TRBJ1-1; 10 bases agree with TRBD1. There are 14 residues in the CDR3. After removal of 5 bases from V and 5 bases from J, the junction contained 8 bases not matched to a gene. Germline-derived CDR1 and CDR2 are GTSNPN and SVGIG (reference sequence). The CDR3, as DNA: TGTGCCTGGTCCCGACAGGGGGCGAGGACTGAAGCTTTCTTT. Its protein product is CAWSRQGARTEAFF.

The chain carries TRBV27 and TRBJ2-3, with TRBD2 matching over 12 bases. The junction had 9 bases not matched to a gene; V was cut back by 3 bases and J by 8 bases. Germline lookup yields CDR1 MNHEY and CDR2 SMNVEV (reference sequence). The CDR3 contains 16 residues. For the CDR3, the DNA is TGTGCCAGCAGTTTCGGGACTAGCGGGCGTCAGGGTACGCAGTATTTT. Translating gives CASSFGTSGRQGTQYF.

The chain links TRBV5-1 to TRBJ1-3; D is possibly TRBD1 (6 bases). The germline CDR1 and CDR2 sequences are SGHRS and YFSETQ. V shed 0 bases and J shed 0 bases, with 10 bases lying between them. The CDR3 consists of 16 residues. Here the CDR3 DNA reads TGCGCCAGCAGCTTGGGTCCGGACAGCTCTGGAAACACCATATATTTT. The encoded protein is CASSLGPDSSGNTIYF.

The V and J genes are TRBV5-1 and TRBJ2-2; 11 bases fit TRBD2. Germline trimming cut 3 bases from V and 5 bases from J; bases unmatched to any gene: 3. CDR3 length: 15 residues. The germline V gene has CDR1 SGHRS and CDR2 YFSETQ. The CDR3 sequence: CASSSGTSGTGELFF. The DNA of the CDR3 is TGCGCCAGCAGCTCCGGGACTAGCGGAACCGGGGAGCTGTTTTTT.

This rearrangement joins TRBV7-6 to TRBJ1-1; possibly TRBD1 for D (5 bases). Germline lookup yields CDR1 SGHVS and CDR2 FNYEAQ. The V end lost 5 bases, the J end lost 7 bases, and 11 bases lay between the germline ends. The CDR3 contains 12 residues. CDR3 sequence (DNA): TGTGCCAGCAGCCCGCGGGACGGTGAAGCTTTCTTT. Its translation: CASSPRDGEAFF.

The chain has TRBV5-1 and TRBJ2-7; the match to TRBD2 covers 8 bases. The CDR3 loop spans 14 amino acids. After removal of 2 bases from V and 6 bases from J, the junction contained 7 bases not matched to a gene. CDR1 SGHRS and CDR2 YFSETQ come from the germline V gene. CDR3 protein: CASSFSGAAVEQYF. In nucleotides, the CDR3 is TGCGCCAGCAGCTTTAGCGGGGCTGCGGTCGAGCAGTACTTC.

The rearrangement uses TRBV7-9 and TRBJ1-4; 8 bases are shared with TRBD1. In germline, CDR1 is SEHNR, CDR2 FQNEAQ (reference sequence). The ends lost 3 bases at V and 7 bases at J; junction bases unmatched: 4. There are 14 residues in the CDR3. The CDR3 spells CASSFDRGGEKLFF. CDR3 in DNA: TGTGCCAGCAGCTTCGACAGGGGTGGTGAAAAACTGTTTTTT.

This clone occurred a few times. The chain joins TRBV30 to TRBJ2-4; D may be TRBD1 (6 bases). The CDR3 consists of 16 residues. The V end lost 3 bases, the J end lost 0 bases, and 15 bases lay between the germline ends. From germline, CDR1 is GTSNPN and CDR2 SVGIG (reference sequence). CDR3: CAWRDSGGVAKNIQYF. The CDR3 nucleotides are TGTGCCTGGAGGGACAGTGGTGGTGTAGCCAAAAACATTCAGTACTTC.

The chain uses TRBV18 and TRBJ2-2; 10 nucleotides match TRBD2. The J segment lost 4 bases and the V segment lost 5 bases, leaving 4 bases of the junction unmatched. CDR3 length: 15 residues. Per germline, CDR1 KGHSH and CDR2 LQKENI. CDR3 sequence (DNA): TGTGCCAGCTCATCTCTAGCGGGGGCCACCGGGGAGCTGTTTTTT. Its protein product is CASSSLAGATGELFF.

The chain is built from TRBV29-1 and TRBJ2-7, with a possible D match to TRBD1 (6 bases). Germline V gene data show CDR1 as SQVTM and CDR2 as ANQGSEA. The V and J ends lost 7 bases and 1 base respectively, with 14 bases between them. This CDR3 has 13 residues. The CDR3 bases are TGCAGCGCAAAAAAGGGGGAGTCCTACGAGCAGTACTTC. Protein: CSAKKGESYEQYF.

The chain has TRBV3-1 (or the pseudogene TRBV3-2) and TRBJ1-2; 7 nucleotides line up with TRBD1. CDR1 and CDR2 from the germline V gene are LGHDT and YNNKEL (reference sequence). Trimming took 0 bases from V and 2 from J; bases not matched to a gene: 0. CDR3 size: 14 residues. The CDR3 sequence: CASSQEDRNYGYTF. The CDR3 DNA reads TGTGCCAGCAGCCAAGAGGACAGGAACTATGGCTACACCTTC.